This is a list of T cell receptor beta chains from one sample in a study of identical twins. TCRdb used MiXCR to reprocess the 5' RACE reads, holding one entry per CDR3 protein. The sample includes roughly 1.6 million distinct CDR3 sequences, about 32% of them seen just once. The sequencing input was cord blood. The receptors derive from a newborn girl in good health. Both conserved end residues are part of each CDR3. D genes are given only for firm matches. For some rows the clone size is stated as once, few or many, or as a class when expanded; others skip it.

d_gene: TRBD2; v_gene: TRBV3-1; j_gene: TRBJ2-1; abundance: .; CDR3nt: TGTGCCAGCAGCCCCCGCCTAGCGGGATGGCGCAATGAGCAGTTCTTC; CDR3aa: CASSPRLAGWRNEQFF
d_gene: TRBD2; v_gene: TRBV20-1; j_gene: TRBJ2-5; abundance: .; CDR3nt: TGCAGTGCTAGAGATGGACGCGGGAGTTGGGAGGAGCAGTACTTC; CDR3aa: CSARDGRGSWEEQYF
d_gene: .; v_gene: TRBV29-1; j_gene: TRBJ2-4; abundance: few; CDR3nt: TGCAGCGGCTTCTATGCCAAAAACATTCAGTACTTC; CDR3aa: CSGFYAKNIQYF
d_gene: .; v_gene: TRBV5-5; j_gene: TRBJ1-5; abundance: .; CDR3nt: TGTGCCAGCAGCTTTCGACAGACTCATAGCAATCAGCCCCAGCATTTT; CDR3aa: CASSFRQTHSNQPQHF
d_gene: .; v_gene: TRBV7-2; j_gene: TRBJ2-1; abundance: few; CDR3nt: TGTGCCAGCAGCTTAAGAAGACTTGATGAGCAGTTCTTC; CDR3aa: CASSLRRLDEQFF
d_gene: TRBD1; v_gene: TRBV4-2; j_gene: TRBJ2-7; abundance: .; CDR3nt: TGTGCCAGCAGCACATCTACAGGGGGGAAGGTATCCTACGAGCAGTACTTC; CDR3aa: CASSTSTGGKVSYEQYF
d_gene: .; v_gene: TRBV20-1; j_gene: TRBJ2-3; abundance: .; CDR3nt: TGCAGTGCTCGCCGGGACTTCACAGATACGCAGTATTTT; CDR3aa: CSARRDFTDTQYF
d_gene: TRBD1; v_gene: TRBV27; j_gene: TRBJ2-5; abundance: .; CDR3nt: TGTGCCAGCAGTACCCCCGGGACAGGGGAGGAAGAGACCCAGTACTTC; CDR3aa: CASSTPGTGEEETQYF
d_gene: .; v_gene: TRBV27; j_gene: TRBJ2-7; abundance: .; CDR3nt: TGTGCCAGCAGCCGTCGGACCCTACTAAGCTCCTACGAGCAGTACTTC; CDR3aa: CASSRRTLLSSYEQYF
d_gene: .; v_gene: TRBV11-2; j_gene: TRBJ1-2; abundance: .; CDR3nt: TGTGCCAGCAGCCCTCAGGGGACTCGGGGCTACACCTTC; CDR3aa: CASSPQGTRGYTF
d_gene: TRBD1; v_gene: TRBV5-1; j_gene: TRBJ1-1; abundance: .; CDR3nt: TGCGCCAGCGGACAGGGGATGAACACTGAAGCTTTCTTT; CDR3aa: CASGQGMNTEAFF
d_gene: .; v_gene: TRBV2; j_gene: TRBJ2-1; abundance: once; CDR3nt: TGTGCCAGCAGGGTAGCGCAGCTCTACAATGAGCAGTTCTTC; CDR3aa: CASRVAQLYNEQFF
d_gene: .; v_gene: TRBV3-1; j_gene: TRBJ1-1; abundance: few; CDR3nt: TGTGCCAGCAGCCAAGATTCGGGGAGGGGCGCTGAAGCTTTCTTT; CDR3aa: CASSQDSGRGAEAFF
d_gene: .; v_gene: TRBV27; j_gene: TRBJ2-7; abundance: few; CDR3nt: TGTGCCAGCAGTTTAGCCCCTTTCGGGGCAGGGTTCGAGCAGTACTTC; CDR3aa: CASSLAPFGAGFEQYF
d_gene: .; v_gene: TRBV5-1; j_gene: TRBJ2-1; abundance: few; CDR3nt: TGCGCCAGCAGCTTGGACGGGGGCGTCCGGTCGTCAGGGAATGAGCAGTTCTTC; CDR3aa: CASSLDGGVRSSGNEQFF
d_gene: .; v_gene: TRBV20-1; j_gene: TRBJ1-6; abundance: few; CDR3nt: TGCAGTGCTACGTACAGGGCCGAATCCTATAATTCACCCCTCCACTTT; CDR3aa: CSATYRAESYNSPLHF
d_gene: TRBD2; v_gene: TRBV20-1; j_gene: TRBJ2-1; abundance: .; CDR3nt: TGCAGTGCTAGAGAACCTAGCGGGGCCTACAATGAGCAGTTCTTC; CDR3aa: CSAREPSGAYNEQFF
d_gene: TRBD1; v_gene: TRBV18; j_gene: TRBJ2-5; abundance: few; CDR3nt: TGTGCCAGCTCACCACCGGGACAGTACCAAGAGACCCAGTACTTC; CDR3aa: CASSPPGQYQETQYF
d_gene: .; v_gene: TRBV12-3/TRBV12-4; j_gene: TRBJ2-3; abundance: .; CDR3nt: TGTGCCAGCAGTTCGAACCGAAGAGCGGATACGCAGTATTTT; CDR3aa: CASSSNRRADTQYF
d_gene: TRBD2; v_gene: TRBV20-1; j_gene: TRBJ2-1; abundance: .; CDR3nt: TGCAGTGCTCGGGCGCTAGCGGGGGGCCATTACAATGAGCAGTTCTTC; CDR3aa: CSARALAGGHYNEQFF
d_gene: TRBD2; v_gene: TRBV29-1; j_gene: TRBJ2-3; abundance: .; CDR3nt: TGCAGCGTTGAGGGTCCGGGACTAGCGGAAACAGATACGCAGTATTTT; CDR3aa: CSVEGPGLAETDTQYF
d_gene: .; v_gene: TRBV3-1; j_gene: TRBJ2-2; abundance: few; CDR3nt: TGTGCCAGCAGCCAAGATGGTACGGGACACACCGGGGAGCTGTTTTTT; CDR3aa: CASSQDGTGHTGELFF
d_gene: .; v_gene: TRBV10-3; j_gene: TRBJ1-1; abundance: .; CDR3nt: TGTGCCATCAGTGAGTCGAATCCAGACAGCCAGAACACTGAAGCTTTCTTT; CDR3aa: CAISESNPDSQNTEAFF